A single sample gave rise to the 28 T cell receptor beta chains below, sequenced in a study of blood T cell repertoires in COVID-19. Using immunoSEQ multiplex PCR, the repertoire was profiled, and TCRdb retains in-frame clones only, with some absent. This table holds over 250,000 clones, over 75% found once. Specimen: peripheral blood. Source of these receptors: a middle-aged man with active or convalescent COVID-19.

This clone was detected ten times or more. The V gene is TRBV5-6, the J gene TRBJ2-7; 7 nucleotides align to TRBD1. The CDR3 has 14 amino acids. Per germline, CDR1 SGHDT and CDR2 YYEEEE. V was pared by 5 bases and J by 6 bases, with 11 bases of the junction left unmatched. DNA for the CDR3: TGTGCCAGCAGGAAACTACAGGGGCCGGGCGAGCAGTACTTC. This codes for CASRKLQGPGEQYF.

This clone has a handful of counts. V and J are TRBV27 and TRBJ2-7; D possibly corresponds to TRBD1 (6 bases). This CDR3 contains 15 residues. Germline V gene lookup returns CDR1 MNHEY and CDR2 SMNVEV (reference sequence). V was pared by 6 bases and J by 0 bases, with 15 bases between. As DNA, the CDR3 is TGTGCCAGCAGCTTCCTGGCGGACAGCTCCTACGAGCAGTACTTC. Amino acids: CASSFLADSSYEQYF.

This chain uses TRBV6-5 with TRBJ2-1; D is uncertain. The V end was cut by 3 bases, the J end by 6 bases, with 18 bases between. This CDR3 is built from 16 residues. The germline V gene encodes CDR1 MNHEY and CDR2 SVGAGI. The CDR3 region is CASSYDGGNRVNEQFF. In nucleotides, the CDR3 is TGTGCCAGCAGTTATGACGGCGGCAATCGCGTCAATGAGCAGTTCTTC.

This clone was recorded only once. Being one base from a much bigger clone, this may be a read error. The rearrangement joins TRBV7-9 to TRBJ1-5; D is ambiguous. Trimming took off 5 bases at V and 2 bases at J, with 7 bases between the two ends. The CDR3 totals 13 residues. The germline CDR1 and CDR2 sequences are SEHNR and FQNEAQ (reference sequence). CDR3 nucleotides: TGTGCCAGCAGCCCGGGAGGCAATCAGCCCCAGCATTTT. Translation gives CASSPGGNQPQHF.

The gene calls are TRBV7-2 and TRBJ2-5; 7 bases line up with TRBD2. The CDR3 contains 14 residues. The V gene's germline CDR1 is SGHTA and CDR2 FQGNSA. The V and J ends lost 1 base and 4 bases, in that order; junction bases with no gene match: 3. The CDR3 protein is CASSLGPGGETQYF. For the CDR3, the DNA is TGTGCCAGCAGCTTAGGGCCGGGGGGAGAGACCCAGTACTTC.

V usage is TRBV6-5 and J usage is TRBJ1-2; D not certain. Germline CDR1 reads MNHEY; CDR2 reads SVGAGI. Deletions cut 0 bases from V and 6 bases from J, with 8 bases between. The CDR3 is 13 amino acids. The CDR3 protein is CASSYSRSNGYTF. The CDR3 nucleotides are TGTGCCAGCAGTTACTCGCGGTCGAATGGCTACACCTTC.

The rearrangement uses TRBV7-2 and TRBJ2-3; TRBD1 matches at 8 bases. The CDR3 extends over 17 amino acids. The V and J ends lost 8 bases and 6 bases, in that order; junction bases with no gene match: 19. Germline CDR1 is SGHTA and CDR2 is FQGNSA. The DNA for the CDR3 is TGTGCCAGCCGAATGCACGGGGGACAGGTCCCTTCCGATACGCAGTATTTT. Its protein product is CASRMHGGQVPSDTQYF. Together with reference TRBV7-2 and TRBJ2-3, the CDR3 gives the full variable domain: GAGVSQSPSNKVTEKGKDVELRCDPISGHTALYWYRQSLGQGLEFLIYFQGNSAPDKSGLPSDRFSAERTGGSVSTLTIQRTQQEDSAVYLCASRMHGGQVPSDTQYFGPGTRLTVL.

The chain combines TRBV19 with TRBJ1-4; D is unresolved. CDR1 and CDR2 from the germline V gene are LNHDA and SQIVND (reference sequence). The CDR3 length is 13 residues. Trimming took 5 bases from V and 8 from J, leaving 12 bases between them. CDR3 in DNA: TGTGCCAGTAGTGACGGCCTGGGCGAAAAACTGTTTTTT. Translation gives CASSDGLGEKLFF.

The chain links TRBV4-2 to TRBJ2-7; D might be TRBD2 (5 bases). Trimming took 0 bases from V and 6 from J, leaving 6 bases between them. From germline, CDR1 is LGHNA and CDR2 YNFKEQ. The CDR3 extends over 12 amino acids. The CDR3 loop reads CASSQDGSEQYF. The CDR3 nucleotides read TGTGCCAGCAGCCAAGATGGGAGCGAGCAGTACTTC.

The gene calls are TRBV7-8 and TRBJ1-5, with D uncertain. Trimming stripped 5 bases from V and 6 bases from J, with 17 bases between. Germline lookup yields CDR1 SGHVS and CDR2 FQNEAQ. The CDR3 runs to 15 residues. This CDR3 is CASSPAETAAQPQHF. The CDR3, as DNA: TGTGCCAGCAGCCCCGCAGAAACCGCCGCTCAGCCCCAGCATTTT.

The CDR3 spells CASRSGNNYGYTF. The CDR3, as DNA: TGCGCCAGCAGATCAGGGAATAACTATGGCTACACCTTC. This chain connects TRBV10-2 to TRBJ1-2; TRBD1 is a possible D gene (5 bases). The V end was cut by 6 bases, the J end by 1 base, with 9 bases between. Germline CDR1 reads WSHSY; CDR2 reads SAAADI. The CDR3 has 13 residues.

The chain couples TRBV11-2 to TRBJ1-3, with 12 bases lining up with TRBD1. Germline values: CDR1 SGHAT, CDR2 FQNNGV. With 4 bases clipped from V and 4 bases from J, the junction kept 5 bases outside the gene matches. The CDR3 consists of 16 residues. The CDR3 reads CASSSRDRGLGNTIYF. DNA of the CDR3: TGTGCCAGCAGCTCCCGGGACAGGGGGCTCGGAAACACCATATATTTT.

The chain has TRBV2 and TRBJ2-5; 8 bases map to TRBD1. This CDR3 has 16 residues. With V trimmed by 4 bases and J by 0 bases, 7 bases remained unmatched. Germline-derived CDR1 and CDR2 are SNHLY and FYNNEI. The CDR3 reads CASSGGTGLYQETQYF. The CDR3 coding sequence is TGTGCCAGCAGTGGCGGGACAGGACTGTACCAAGAGACCCAGTACTTC.

This clone has a single count. The V call is TRBV18, the J call TRBJ2-7, with 8 bases lining up with TRBD2. Germline V gene sequence: CDR1 KGHSH, CDR2 LQKENI. The CDR3 consists of 15 residues. J gave up 2 bases and V 3 bases, and 6 bases lay outside the gene matches. The CDR3 DNA reads as TGTGCCAGCTCACCCTCGAGCGGGAGTCCCTACGAGCAGTACTTC. The encoded protein is CASSPSSGSPYEQYF. The entire variable domain, with the rest obtained from reference TRBV18 and TRBJ2-7, is as follows: NAGVMQNPRHLVRRRGQEARLRCSPMKGHSHVYWYRQLPEEGLKFMVYLQKENIIDESGMPKERFSAEFPKEGPSILRIQQVVRGDSAAYFCASSPSSGSPYEQYFGPGTRLTVT.

V gene TRBV5-4 combines with J gene TRBJ1-2, with 8 bases fitting TRBD1. The CDR3 contains 16 residues. Trimming cost V 1 base and J 1 base; bases outside gene matches: 6. Looked up from germline, CDR1 is SGHNT and CDR2 is YYREEE (reference sequence). The CDR3 region has the DNA TGTGCCAGCAGCTTGAGACAGGGGAACCTTAACTATGGCTACACCTTC. This gives the protein CASSLRQGNLNYGYTF.

The genes are TRBV24-1 and TRBJ1-1, with 8 bases matching TRBD1. The V segment lost 7 bases and the J segment 11 bases; nucleotides outside the gene matches: 8. The CDR3 extends over 12 amino acids. Looked up from germline, CDR1 is KGHDR and CDR2 is SFDVKD. The CDR3 nucleotides read TGTGCCACCAGATCATCGACAGGGGTGGCTTTCTTT. The encoded protein is CATRSSTGVAFF.

This chain uses TRBV19 with TRBJ1-1, with 8 bases aligning to TRBD1. The germline V gene encodes CDR1 LNHDA and CDR2 SQIVND (reference sequence). V was clipped by 6 bases and J by 1 base; unmatched bases: 4. The length of the CDR3 is 14 residues. CDR3 region: CASSQDRANTEAFF. CDR3 nucleotides: TGTGCCAGTAGCCAGGACAGGGCGAACACTGAAGCTTTCTTT.

The rearrangement links TRBV14 to TRBJ2-1, with D perhaps matching TRBD2 (7 bases). The V gene lost 1 base and the J gene lost 6 bases, with 16 bases spanning the gap. From germline, CDR1 is SGHDN and CDR2 FVKESK. The CDR3 spans 16 residues. The CDR3 nucleotides read TGTGCCAGCAGCCAAGGCAGGGGCGGGAGTAGCAATGAGCAGTTCTTC. It translates to CASSQGRGGSSNEQFF.

A few counts support this clone. This rearrangement joins TRBV4-1 to TRBJ2-2; 7 nucleotides align to TRBD1. The CDR3 extends over 16 amino acids. Germline lookup yields CDR1 MGHRA and CDR2 YSYEKL. V lost 6 bases, J lost 2 bases, and 9 bases stayed unmatched. The CDR3 loop reads CASSLSGTANTGELFF. CDR3 DNA: TGCGCCAGCAGTTTATCCGGGACAGCAAACACCGGGGAGCTGTTTTTT.

V gene TRBV7-8 combines with J gene TRBJ2-7, with TRBD2 matching 9 bases. With V trimmed by 5 bases and J by 3 bases, 5 bases remained unmatched. The CDR3 covers 14 residues. Per germline, CDR1 SGHVS and CDR2 FQNEAQ. CDR3 loop: CASSAPAGGYEQYF. The CDR3 region has the DNA TGTGCCAGCAGCGCCCCAGCGGGAGGCTACGAGCAGTACTTC. Looking up the rest from reference TRBV7-8 and TRBJ2-7 gives the full variable domain: GAGVSQSPRYKVAKRGQDVALRCDPISGHVSLFWYQQALGQGPEFLTYFQNEAQLDKSGLPSDRFFAERPEGSVSTLKIQRTQQEDSAVYLCASSAPAGGYEQYFGPGTRLTVT.

The chain employs TRBV6-6 and TRBJ1-2; weak D call: TRBD1 (5 bases). The CDR3 is 13 residues long. The V gene's germline CDR1 is MNHNY and CDR2 SVGAGI (reference sequence). Deletions cut 8 bases from V and 4 bases from J, with 14 bases between. The CDR3 reads CASSAGTGYGYTF. For the CDR3, the DNA is TGTGCCAGCTCTGCGGGGACGGGCTATGGCTACACCTTC.

V usage is TRBV18 and J usage is TRBJ2-7, with 7 bases matching TRBD1. The CDR3 runs 15 residues. Unmatched junction bases numbered 7, after V lost 2 bases and J lost 3 bases. The germline V gene has CDR1 KGHSH and CDR2 LQKENI. CDR3 residues: CASSPETGLVYEQYF. The CDR3 bases are TGTGCCAGCTCACCAGAGACAGGGTTAGTCTACGAGCAGTACTTC.

The chain employs TRBV6-1 and TRBJ1-1; 8 bases agree with TRBD1. Germline CDR1 reads MNHNS; CDR2 reads SASEGT. V shed 3 bases and J 0 bases; nucleotides not matched to a gene: 0. The CDR3 is made up of 14 amino acids. The CDR3 is CASSDRGLNTEAFF. CDR3 sequence (DNA): TGTGCCAGCAGTGACAGGGGGCTGAACACTGAAGCTTTCTTT.

This chain uses TRBV28 with TRBJ1-5; 10 bases fit TRBD1. Looked up from germline, CDR1 is MDHEN and CDR2 is SYDVKM. The J segment lost 3 bases and the V segment lost 4 bases, leaving 6 bases of the junction unmatched. This CDR3 contains 16 residues. The DNA of the CDR3 is TGTGCCAGCAGTTCCCCGGGACAGGGGCTCAATCAGCCCCAGCATTTT. Encoded protein: CASSSPGQGLNQPQHF.

V gene TRBV5-6 combines with J gene TRBJ1-2, with D possibly matching TRBD1 (5 bases). The ends were cut back, 4 bases at V and 1 base at J, with 14 bases in the middle. The CDR3 has 15 amino acids. CDR1 SGHDT and CDR2 YYEEEE come from the germline V gene. In DNA form, the CDR3 reads TGTGCCAGCAGCGGGGGGACGGAAGATAACTATGGCTACACCTTC. Protein product: CASSGGTEDNYGYTF.

The chain links TRBV10-2 to TRBJ2-1; possible D gene TRBD1, 7 bases. Per the germline V gene, CDR1 is WSHSY and CDR2 is SAAADI. Between the trimmed V and J ends, which lost 2 bases and 8 bases, there was a span of 13 bases. CDR3 length: 14 residues. The CDR3 region has the DNA TGCGCCAGCAGTGAGAGGGGGCGGGGCGATGAGCAGTTCTTC. It is translated as CASSERGRGDEQFF.

The V call is TRBV10-3, the J call TRBJ2-3; possibly TRBD1 for D (5 bases). Germline V gene data show CDR1 as ENHRY and CDR2 as SYGVKD. This CDR3 is built from 13 residues. V was pared by 4 bases and J by 6 bases, with 11 bases between. The CDR3 loop reads CAISVSGSDTQYF. The CDR3 DNA sequence: TGTGCCATCAGTGTTTCAGGGTCCGATACGCAGTATTTT.

The rearrangement uses TRBV3-1 (or the pseudogene TRBV3-2) and TRBJ1-2, with a tentative D call TRBD1 (6 bases). The V gene lost 2 bases and the J gene lost 4 bases, with 14 bases spanning the gap. The CDR3 is made up of 15 amino acids. Germline loops: CDR1 LGHDT, CDR2 YNNKEL (reference sequence). DNA for the CDR3: TGTGCCAGCAGCCAACTCGGAGGGGGGGGCTATGGCTACACCTTC. Amino acids: CASSQLGGGGYGYTF.